The 30 T cell receptor beta chains below were found in one sample sequenced in a study of blood T cell repertoires in COVID-19. The assay was immunoSEQ multiplex PCR, and TCRdb's table has in-frame clones only and misses some. The repertoire holds about 87,000 clones, around 85% seen once, with less than 4% in the top ten. The specimen sequenced was peripheral blood. Every receptor here comes from a woman of 80 years or more with COVID-19, enrolled during active disease.

The chain combines TRBV6-5 with TRBJ1-2, with D uncertain. The CDR3 sequence is 13 residues long. In germline, CDR1 is MNHEY, CDR2 SVGAGI. Trimming left V 0 bases short and J 4 bases short, with 6 bases between. The CDR3 reads CASSYSGSYGYTF. The CDR3, as DNA: TGTGCCAGCAGTTACTCGGGGAGCTATGGCTACACCTTC.

The gene calls are TRBV7-8 and TRBJ1-2; TRBD1 matches at 8 bases. Unmatched junction bases numbered 6, after V lost 2 bases and J lost 1 base. The germline V gene has CDR1 SGHVS and CDR2 FQNEAQ. CDR3 length: 16 residues. Here the CDR3 reads CASSLRQGALNYGYTF. The CDR3 DNA reads as TGTGCCAGCAGCTTACGTCAGGGGGCGCTTAACTATGGCTACACCTTC.

The chain recombines TRBV27 with TRBJ2-2; 7 positions agree with TRBD1. Germline CDR1 reads MNHEY; CDR2 reads SMNVEV (reference sequence). CDR3 length: 16 amino acids. The V gene end was trimmed by 6 bases and the J gene end by 4 bases; junction bases not matched to a gene: 11. CDR3 DNA: TGTGCCAGCAGAATCTTAAAGGGGGCTAGCACCGGGGAGCTGTTTTTT. Amino acid sequence: CASRILKGASTGELFF.

J is TRBJ1-6 and V is TRBV18, with TRBD1 as a possible D gene (5 bases). The CDR3 sequence is 18 residues long. Trimming took off 4 bases at V and 7 bases at J, with 23 bases between the two ends. The germline CDR1 and CDR2 sequences are KGHSH and LQKENI. The CDR3 region is CASSLLALQERWNSPLHF. The DNA of the CDR3 is TGTGCCAGCTCACTCTTGGCGCTACAGGAAAGGTGGAATTCACCCCTCCACTTT.

This rearrangement joins TRBV5-6 to TRBJ1-1, with 9 bases identical to TRBD1. With 5 bases clipped from V and 7 bases from J, the junction kept 12 bases outside the gene matches. CDR3 length: 15 residues. CDR1 is SGHDT, CDR2 YYEEEE, per germline. Here the CDR3 reads CASSWTGAWNGEAFF. The DNA of the CDR3 is TGTGCCAGCAGTTGGACAGGGGCTTGGAATGGTGAAGCTTTCTTT. Combining the CDR3 with reference TRBV5-6 and TRBJ1-1 gives the whole variable domain DAGVTQSPTHLIKTRGQQVTLRCSPKSGHDTVSWYQQALGQGPQFIFQYYEEEERQRGNFPDRFSGHQFPNYSSELNVNALLLGDSALYLCASSWTGAWNGEAFFGQGTRLTVV.

J is TRBJ2-3 and V is TRBV10-1, with TRBD2 identical over 12 bases. In germline, CDR1 is WNHNN, CDR2 SYGVQD (reference sequence). The CDR3 contains 19 residues. J lost 3 bases, V lost 0 bases, and 10 bases had no gene match. CDR3 sequence reads: CASSESASGGAKITDTQYF. Here the CDR3 DNA reads TGCGCCAGCAGTGAGTCGGCTAGCGGGGGGGCGAAAATAACAGATACGCAGTATTTT.

J is TRBJ1-1 and V is TRBV28, with TRBD1 matching over 8 bases. From germline, CDR1 is MDHEN and CDR2 SYDVKM. The CDR3 has 16 amino acids. After removal of 3 bases from V and 5 bases from J, the junction contained 11 bases not matched to a gene. The CDR3 nucleotides are TGTGCCAGCAGTTTCCGAACGACAGGGGCGCGGACTGAAGCTTTCTTT. Translated: CASSFRTTGARTEAFF.

This chain connects TRBV18 to TRBJ2-7, with D uncertain. Trimming left V 1 base short and J 5 bases short, with 9 bases between. This CDR3 spans 13 amino acids. The germline gives CDR1 KGHSH, CDR2 LQKENI. The CDR3 coding sequence is TGTGCCAGCTCACCACTGCAGGTCCACGAGCAGTACTTC. Amino acids: CASSPLQVHEQYF.

This clone was counted only a few times. The chain employs TRBV30 and TRBJ1-2, with unresolved D. Germline CDR1 and CDR2: GTSNPN and SVGIG (reference sequence). The CDR3 contains 12 residues. V lost 0 bases, J lost 2 bases, and 4 bases lay in between. This CDR3 is CAWSVQNYGYTF. CDR3 DNA sequence: TGTGCCTGGAGTGTACAAAACTATGGCTACACCTTC.

This clone was seen just once. V is TRBV7-8 and J is TRBJ2-2, with TRBD2 identical over 11 bases. Germline loops: CDR1 SGHVS, CDR2 FQNEAQ. J lost 5 bases, V lost 5 bases, and 7 bases had no gene match. The CDR3 contains 16 residues. The CDR3 coding sequence is TGTGCCAGCAGCAAACGTAGCGGGAGGGAGACCGGGGAGCTGTTTTTT. Amino acids: CASSKRSGRETGELFF.

The chain employs TRBV5-1 and TRBJ2-7, with 10 bases fitting TRBD1. The ends lost 4 bases at V and 0 bases at J; junction bases unmatched: 10. CDR3 size: 17 residues. In germline, CDR1 is SGHRS, CDR2 YFSETQ. The CDR3 sequence is CASSVCVGQGISYEQYF. CDR3 sequence (DNA): TGCGCCAGCAGCGTTTGTGTGGGACAGGGGATCTCCTACGAGCAGTACTTC.

The chain uses TRBV19 and TRBJ1-2, with TRBD1 identical over 10 bases. The germline V gene has CDR1 LNHDA and CDR2 SQIVND (reference sequence). The V gene end was trimmed by 6 bases and the J gene end by 7 bases; junction bases not matched to a gene: 14. The CDR3 has 16 amino acids. The DNA of the CDR3 is TGTGCCAGTAGCGGGACAGGGGCTGTTGGGTGGGCTGGCTACACCTTC. Translating it yields CASSGTGAVGWAGYTF.

The genes are TRBV7-3 and TRBJ2-5; 7 bases align to TRBD2. The CDR3 is 13 amino acids. Germline assignment: CDR1 SGHTA and CDR2 FQGTGA. The ends lost 4 bases at V and 7 bases at J; junction bases unmatched: 6. The CDR3 region is CASSSGLLMTQYF. Here the CDR3 DNA reads TGTGCCAGCAGCTCGGGACTACTTATGACCCAGTACTTC. The full variable domain, with the rest looked up from reference TRBV7-3 and TRBJ2-5, is GAGVSQTPSNKVTEKGKYVELRCDPISGHTALYWYRQSLGQGPEFLIYFQGTGAADDSGLPNDRFFAVRPEGSVSTLKIQRTERGDSAVYLCASSSGLLMTQYFGPGTRLLVL.

The rearrangement links TRBV5-1 to TRBJ2-1; TRBD1 matches at 9 bases. The CDR3 has 15 amino acids. With 4 bases clipped from V and 4 bases from J, the junction kept 6 bases outside the gene matches. The V gene's germline CDR1 is SGHRS and CDR2 YFSETQ. CDR3: CASSLGTGSYNEQFF. CDR3 sequence (DNA): TGCGCCAGCAGCCTTGGGACAGGGTCATACAATGAGCAGTTCTTC. The entire variable domain, with the rest obtained from reference TRBV5-1 and TRBJ2-1, is as follows: KAGVTQTPRYLIKTRGQQVTLSCSPISGHRSVSWYQQTPGQGLQFLFEYFSETQRNKGNFPGRFSGRQFSNSRSEMNVSTLELGDSALYLCASSLGTGSYNEQFFGPGTRLTVL.

The chain links TRBV19 to TRBJ2-2, with D tentatively TRBD1 (5 bases). Between the trimmed V and J ends, which lost 1 base and 7 bases, there was a span of 10 bases. The CDR3 consists of 14 residues. Germline V gene sequence: CDR1 LNHDA, CDR2 SQIVND (reference sequence). For the CDR3, the DNA is TGTGCCAGTAGTATAGGGGCAGGGAACGGGGAGCTGTTTTTT. Its translation: CASSIGAGNGELFF.

The gene calls are TRBV10-3 and TRBJ1-4; D is undetermined. The V and J ends lost 0 bases and 0 bases respectively, with 14 bases between them. The CDR3 is made up of 18 amino acids. The germline V gene encodes CDR1 ENHRY and CDR2 SYGVKD. CDR3 in DNA: TGTGCCATCAGTGAGTCGCGACACTTCACTGCAACTAATGAAAAACTGTTTTTT. Amino acids: CAISESRHFTATNEKLFF.

The chain joins TRBV19 to TRBJ1-2, with D perhaps matching TRBD1 (5 bases). The CDR3 is made up of 15 amino acids. The V gene's germline CDR1 is LNHDA and CDR2 SQIVND (reference sequence). The V gene lost 6 bases and the J gene lost 4 bases, with 18 bases spanning the gap. CDR3 in DNA: TGTGCCAGTAGATTAGGCAGGGCGGAATTCTATGGCTACACCTTC. Amino acid sequence: CASRLGRAEFYGYTF.

The gene calls are TRBV2 and TRBJ1-2; 7 bases fit TRBD1. Germline loops: CDR1 SNHLY, CDR2 FYNNEI. This CDR3 is built from 14 residues. The trim removed 7 bases at V and 7 bases at J, leaving 12 bases unmatched. The CDR3 sequence: CASKAGGTRVGYTF. DNA for the CDR3: TGTGCCAGCAAGGCAGGGGGGACAAGGGTTGGCTACACCTTC.

J is TRBJ2-7 and V is TRBV4-1; TRBD1 is a possible D gene (6 bases). CDR3 length equals 16 residues. The germline V and J ends were trimmed by 0 bases and 8 bases, with 20 bases remaining between them. Germline V gene lookup returns CDR1 MGHRA and CDR2 YSYEKL. CDR3 residues: CASSQDIGTRASQQYF. The CDR3, as DNA: TGCGCCAGCAGCCAAGATATTGGGACACGGGCATCACAGCAGTACTTC.

The chain couples TRBV12-5 to TRBJ2-2; 9 bases map to TRBD2. The trim removed 0 bases at V and 6 bases at J, leaving 5 bases unmatched. The CDR3 extends over 16 amino acids. Germline V gene sequence: CDR1 LGHNT, CDR2 FRNRAP. The CDR3 reads CASGLVAGGGPGELFF. Here the CDR3 DNA reads TGTGCTAGTGGTTTGGTAGCGGGAGGCGGGCCCGGGGAGCTGTTTTTT.

This chain joins TRBV11-2 and TRBJ2-7; D possibly corresponds to TRBD1 (6 bases). Trimming pared 3 bases from V and 0 bases from J, leaving 9 bases between. Germline loops: CDR1 SGHAT, CDR2 FQNNGV. The CDR3 covers 14 residues. CDR3 protein: CASSFQGNSYEQYF. The DNA for the CDR3 is TGTGCCAGCAGCTTTCAGGGGAACTCCTACGAGCAGTACTTC. The full variable domain, in which reference TRBV11-2 and TRBJ2-7 provide the parts outside the CDR3, is EAGVAQSPRYKIIEKRQSVAFWCNPISGHATLYWYQQILGQGPKLLIQFQNNGVVDDSQLPKDRFSAERLKGVDSTLKIQPAKLEDSAVYLCASSFQGNSYEQYFGPGTRLTVT.

The rearrangement uses TRBV7-2 and TRBJ1-2; 10 bases line up with TRBD1. V trimming: 5 bases; J trimming: 5 bases; junction bases outside the gene matches: 8. CDR1 is SGHTA, CDR2 FQGNSA, per germline. The CDR3 is made up of 15 amino acids. The CDR3 region is CASSPGTGDSYGYTF. The CDR3 nucleotides are TGTGCCAGCAGCCCAGGGACAGGGGACTCATATGGCTACACCTTC.

The chain links TRBV7-9 to TRBJ2-1; D is possibly TRBD2 (7 bases). The CDR3 loop spans 17 amino acids. The germline gives CDR1 SEHNR, CDR2 FQNEAQ (reference sequence). V lost 6 bases, J lost 5 bases, and 23 bases lay in between. The CDR3 here is CASRDPWGGGPHNEQFF. The CDR3 nucleotides read TGTGCCAGCAGGGACCCATGGGGCGGGGGCCCCCACAATGAGCAGTTCTTC. The full variable domain, completed using reference TRBV7-9 and TRBJ2-1, is DTGVSQNPRHKITKRGQNVTFRCDPISEHNRLYWYRQTLGQGPEFLTYFQNEAQLEKSRLLSDRFSAERPKGSFSTLEIQRTEQGDSAMYLCASRDPWGGGPHNEQFFGPGTRLTVL.

V gene TRBV29-1 combines with J gene TRBJ2-7; 9 bases align to TRBD2. CDR3 length equals 13 residues. V dropped 6 bases and J dropped 7; count of bases not matched to a gene: 10. Looked up from germline, CDR1 is SQVTM and CDR2 is ANQGSEA. The CDR3 loop reads CSVDDRAGGEQYF. In DNA, the CDR3 is TGCAGCGTCGACGACAGGGCGGGAGGGGAGCAGTACTTC.

The rearrangement uses TRBV2 and TRBJ2-1, with D perhaps TRBD2 (7 bases). Germline values: CDR1 SNHLY, CDR2 FYNNEI. The V end lost 0 bases, the J end lost 8 bases, and 11 bases lay between the germline ends. CDR3 length equals 14 residues. In DNA form, the CDR3 reads TGTGCCAGCAGTGAAGCAAGGGGGAGGGATGAGCAGTTCTTC. It translates to CASSEARGRDEQFF.

J is TRBJ1-2 and V is TRBV2; no reliable D call. CDR3 size: 12 residues. V was shortened by 4 bases and J by 8 bases, with 11 bases between the two germline ends. CDR1 is SNHLY and CDR2 is FYNNEI in the germline V gene. The CDR3 DNA is TGTGCCAGCAGTGTTCACGAGGGCGGCTACACCTTC. It translates to CASSVHEGGYTF.

This clone occurred once. Additional DNA sequences in this sample encode the identical CDR3. The chain couples TRBV3-1 (or the pseudogene TRBV3-2) to TRBJ2-3; possibly TRBD2 for D (6 bases). V shed 6 bases and J shed 5 bases, with 6 bases lying between them. There are 11 residues in the CDR3. Germline V CDR1 and CDR2: LGHDT, YNNKEL (reference sequence). The CDR3 sequence: CASRRGDTQYF. The CDR3 DNA is TGTGCCAGCAGGCGGGGAGATACGCAGTATTTT.

The V and J genes are TRBV3-1 (or the pseudogene TRBV3-2) and TRBJ2-1; 10 nucleotides line up with TRBD2. The CDR3 runs 15 residues. The germline CDR1 and CDR2 sequences are LGHDT and YNNKEL (reference sequence). The junction had 2 bases not matched to a gene; V was cut back by 2 bases and J by 4 bases. CDR3 coding DNA: TGTGCCAGCAGCCAACTACTAGCGGGATACAATGAGCAGTTCTTC. It encodes CASSQLLAGYNEQFF.

The genes are TRBV6-6 and TRBJ2-2; D is perhaps TRBD2 (6 bases). The germline V gene has CDR1 MNHNY and CDR2 SVGAGI (reference sequence). This CDR3 spans 16 amino acids. V lost 7 bases and J 1 base, leaving 16 bases between the germline ends. The CDR3 DNA reads TGTGCCAGCAAAATTATGGACTACCAGAACACCGGGGAGCTGTTTTTT. Residues: CASKIMDYQNTGELFF.

The J gene is TRBJ2-7, the V gene TRBV29-1; 14 bases are shared with TRBD2. The germline gives CDR1 SQVTM, CDR2 ANQGSEA. The J segment lost 3 bases and the V segment lost 1 base, leaving 5 bases of the junction unmatched. This CDR3 is built from 16 residues. The CDR3 coding sequence is TGCAGCGTTGAAGGGGGGACTAGCGGGAGCGGCTACGAGCAGTACTTC. The encoded protein is CSVEGGTSGSGYEQYF.